These 13 T cell receptor beta chains were sequenced from one sample in a study of technical replicates of blood from a few donors. Clones were read by immunoSEQ multiplex PCR, and TCRdb kept only the in-frame ones, dropping some. In the table there are approximately 81,000 clones, around 96% of which are singletons. The sequenced sample was T cells isolated from PBMCs. The receptors shown here come from a human donor in good health.

This chain connects TRBV7-9 to TRBJ1-1; TRBD1 is a possible D gene (6 bases). V was cut by 1 base and J by 1 base, with 16 bases left in between. This CDR3 has 17 residues. CDR1 SEHNR and CDR2 FQNEAQ come from the germline V gene (reference sequence). The CDR3 DNA follows: TGTGCCAGCAGCTTAGGGGGCGGGGGCCCCTCGAACACTGAAGCTTTCTTT. This translates into CASSLGGGGPSNTEAFF.

This clone appeared once. The genes are TRBV7-2 and TRBJ2-3; a weak D match, TRBD1 (5 bases). V was cut by 7 bases and J by 3 bases, with 11 bases left in between. Germline-derived CDR1 and CDR2 are SGHTA and FQGNSA. The CDR3 has 13 residues. CDR3 loop: CASTRQFTDTQYF. CDR3 sequence (DNA): TGTGCCAGCACCAGACAGTTTACAGATACGCAGTATTTT.

The chain combines TRBV28 with TRBJ1-5, with D unresolved. The ends were cut back, 6 bases at V and 0 bases at J, with 15 bases in the middle. Per the germline V gene, CDR1 is MDHEN and CDR2 is SYDVKM. CDR3 length: 16 residues. The CDR3 loop reads CASRKNYGYSNQPQHF. CDR3 DNA sequence: TGTGCCAGCAGAAAAAATTACGGGTATAGCAATCAGCCCCAGCATTTT.

The chain employs TRBV7-9 and TRBJ2-7; D is possibly TRBD1 (7 bases). Germline V gene lookup returns CDR1 SEHNR and CDR2 FQNEAQ (reference sequence). V was shortened by 1 base and J by 4 bases, with 14 bases between the two germline ends. CDR3 length: 15 amino acids. The CDR3 DNA follows: TGTGCCAGCAGCTTAGTCGCAGGGGGGACGTACGAGCAGTACTTC. Translated: CASSLVAGGTYEQYF.

V is TRBV14 and J is TRBJ1-4, with D possibly TRBD1 on 5 matching bases. V was shortened by 4 bases and J by 7 bases, with 13 bases between the two germline ends. CDR1 SGHDN and CDR2 FVKESK come from the germline V gene. This CDR3 is built from 14 residues. The CDR3 loop is CASSPGGGFEKLFF. For the CDR3, the DNA is TGTGCCAGCAGCCCCGGTGGGGGGTTTGAAAAACTGTTTTTT.

The chain couples TRBV7-6 to TRBJ1-1; D remains unclear. Trimming pared 4 bases from V and 4 bases from J, leaving 10 bases between. This CDR3 comprises 13 residues. Germline assignment: CDR1 SGHVS and CDR2 FNYEAQ. CDR3 protein: CASSYQHRTEAFF. DNA of the CDR3: TGTGCCAGCAGCTACCAACACCGCACTGAAGCTTTCTTT.

The V gene is TRBV6-5, the J gene TRBJ1-3, with 7 bases matching TRBD1. CDR3 length: 15 residues. Germline loops: CDR1 MNHEY, CDR2 SVGAGI. J gave up 1 base and V 6 bases, and 6 bases lay outside the gene matches. CDR3 region: CASSREGASGNTIYF. CDR3 in DNA: TGTGCCAGCAGCCGAGAGGGGGCATCTGGAAACACCATATATTTT.

This sequence joins TRBV19 and TRBJ1-1; D call uncertain. There are 15 residues in the CDR3. Germline loops: CDR1 LNHDA, CDR2 SQIVND (reference sequence). V was pared by 1 base and J by 4 bases, with 13 bases between. The CDR3 protein is CASSIVLDLSTEAFF. CDR3 nucleotide sequence: TGTGCCAGTAGTATAGTGCTAGATTTGAGCACTGAAGCTTTCTTT.

This clone was recorded only once. The chain carries TRBV28 and TRBJ2-1; 8 nucleotides agree with TRBD1. V was clipped by 8 bases and J by 0 bases; unmatched bases: 3. The length of the CDR3 is 14 residues. Germline loops: CDR1 MDHEN, CDR2 SYDVKM. The CDR3 here is CASSGTGSYNEQFF. The CDR3 nucleotides are TGTGCCAGCTCCGGGACAGGCTCCTACAATGAGCAGTTCTTC.

The rearrangement joins TRBV6-5 to TRBJ2-1, with D possibly matching TRBD2 (5 bases). Trimming stripped 6 bases from V and 3 bases from J, with 9 bases between. The CDR3 is made up of 13 amino acids. The V gene's germline CDR1 is MNHEY and CDR2 SVGAGI. The CDR3 is CASSLAVYNEQFF. The CDR3 bases are TGTGCCAGCAGCCTAGCAGTCTACAATGAGCAGTTCTTC.

The chain links TRBV15 to TRBJ1-6; D perhaps matches TRBD1 (5 bases). Germline CDR1 is LNHNV and CDR2 is YYDKDF (reference sequence). CDR3 length: 15 amino acids. V lost 0 bases, J lost 8 bases, and 11 bases lay in between. This CDR3 is CATSRDAGKDSPLHF. As DNA, the CDR3 is TGTGCCACCAGCAGAGATGCAGGGAAGGATTCACCCCTCCACTTT. Drawing the rest from reference TRBV15 and TRBJ1-6, the complete variable domain is DAMVIQNPRYQVTQFGKPVTLSCSQTLNHNVMYWYQQKSSQAPKLLFHYYDKDFNNEADTPDNFQSRRPNTSFCFLDIRSPGLGDTAMYLCATSRDAGKDSPLHFGNGTRLTVT.

The CDR3 region has the DNA TGTGCCAGCAGCTTGACAGGGGGCAAGTGGTCCTACGAGCAGTACTTC. It encodes CASSLTGGKWSYEQYF. This chain uses TRBV7-9 with TRBJ2-7; 10 bases agree with TRBD1. Trimming took 3 bases from V and 1 from J; bases not matched to a gene: 6. Germline CDR1 and CDR2: SEHNR and FQNEAQ (reference sequence). The CDR3 totals 16 residues.

The chain is built from TRBV6-1 and TRBJ1-6, with D tentatively TRBD1 (5 bases). Germline V CDR1 and CDR2: MNHNS, SASEGT. Trimming stripped 0 bases from V and 10 bases from J, with 13 bases between. This CDR3 has 15 amino acids. The CDR3 loop reads CASSEAGGNESPLHF. CDR3 bases: TGTGCCAGCAGTGAAGCGGGGGGAAACGAGTCACCCCTCCACTTT.